The rows below give T cell receptor beta chains drawn from one sample of a study of blood T cell repertoires in COVID-19. Libraries were prepared by immunoSEQ multiplex PCR; TCRdb keeps only in-frame clonotypes and omits some of them. This table holds tens of thousands of clones, roughly four fifths found once. Sample: peripheral blood. These receptors were collected from a man older than 75 with COVID-19, enrolled during active disease. CDR3s include the opening cysteine and the closing phenylalanine or tryptophan. A D gene is named only where the DNA matches it firmly. Clone size is given for some rows only: seen once, a few or many times, or a class if the clone is expanded.

>TRBJ2-1|-|TRBD2|TRBV7-3|17
TGTGCCAGCAGCTCCCAGTGGACTAGCGGGAACATGAATGAGCAGTTCTTC
CASSSQWTSGNMNEQFF
>TRBJ1-1|-|TRBD1|TRBV19|14
TGTGCCAGTAGTGCACAGGGGACCAGGACTGAAGCTTTCTTT
CASSAQGTRTEAFF
>TRBJ2-3|few|TRBD2|TRBV6-6|15
TGTGCCAGCATACCTAGCGGGGTTTCCACAAATACGCAGTATTTT
CASIPSGVSTNTQYF
>TRBJ1-3|few|-|TRBV4-3|18
TGCGCCAGCAGCCATGAGAATGGGGGGTTGGGGTCTGGAAACACCATATATTTT
CASSHENGGLGSGNTIYF
>TRBJ2-7|-|-|TRBV2|12
TGTGCCAGCAGTTACAGCCCTCTGGAGCAGTACTTC
CASSYSPLEQYF
>TRBJ2-3|few|-|TRBV2|18
TGTGCCAGCAGTGACCCCATTTTCGGCAGGACTAGCACAGATACGCAGTATTTT
CASSDPIFGRTSTDTQYF
>TRBJ1-1|-|-|TRBV28|14
TGTGCCAGCAGCCTCGGGGGGCTGAACACTGAAGCTTTCTTT
CASSLGGLNTEAFF
>TRBJ1-2|few|-|TRBV19|14
TGTGCCAGTAACGGAGCCAGGGGTGACTATGGCTACACCTTC
CASNGARGDYGYTF
>TRBJ2-3|once|TRBD1|TRBV5-6|15
TGTGCCAGCAGCTTGGTGGCAGGGGGTACAGATACGCAGTATTTT
CASSLVAGGTDTQYF
>TRBJ2-3|-|-|TRBV19|13
TGTGCCAGTAGTATGGCCGGCACAGATACGCAGTATTTT
CASSMAGTDTQYF
>TRBJ1-6|-|-|TRBV11-1|15
TGTGCCAGCAGCTTAGAGGGTAGAGGGAATTCACCCCTCCACTTT
CASSLEGRGNSPLHF
>TRBJ2-2|-|TRBD1|TRBV5-1|14
TGCGCCAGCAGCTTACAGGGGGACACCGGGGAGCTGTTTTTT
CASSLQGDTGELFF
>TRBJ2-1|-|TRBD2|TRBV7-6|15
TGTGCCAGCAGCTCGCGGGGGAGCTCCTACAATGAGCAGTTCTTC
CASSSRGSSYNEQFF
>TRBJ2-2|-|TRBD2|TRBV5-1|15
TGCGCCAGCAGCTTGGCGAGCGGGGGCACCGGGGAGCTGTTTTTT
CASSLASGGTGELFF
>TRBJ2-1|-|-|TRBV4-2|16
TGTGCCAGCAGCCAAGAGATGAGATCACAGATCGATGAGCAGTTCTTC
CASSQEMRSQIDEQFF
>TRBJ1-3|-|-|TRBV6-2/TRBV6-3|15
TGTGCCAGCAGTTACTCGCCTCCAGCTGGAAACACCATATATTTT
CASSYSPPAGNTIYF
>TRBJ1-1|-|TRBD1|TRBV5-4|17
TGTGCCAGCAGCCCCGCGAGGACTCAGGGGGCCGGCACTGAAGCTTTCTTT
CASSPARTQGAGTEAFF
>TRBJ2-3|-|-|TRBV7-2|17
TGTGCCAGCAGCTTAGTCGCCACAGGGAGTAGCACAGATACGCAGTATTTT
CASSLVATGSSTDTQYF